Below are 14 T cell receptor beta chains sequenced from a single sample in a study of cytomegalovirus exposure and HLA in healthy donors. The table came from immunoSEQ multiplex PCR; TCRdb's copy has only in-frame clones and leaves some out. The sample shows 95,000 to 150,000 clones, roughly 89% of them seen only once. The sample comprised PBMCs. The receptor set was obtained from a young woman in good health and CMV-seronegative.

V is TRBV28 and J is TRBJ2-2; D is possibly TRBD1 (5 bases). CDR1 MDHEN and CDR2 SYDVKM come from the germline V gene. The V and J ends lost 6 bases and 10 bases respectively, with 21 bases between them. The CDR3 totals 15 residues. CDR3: CASSPPWAGLEELFF. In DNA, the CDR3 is TGTGCCAGCAGCCCCCCCTGGGCAGGGCTAGAGGAGCTGTTTTTT. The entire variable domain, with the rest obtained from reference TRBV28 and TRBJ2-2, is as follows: DVKVTQSSRYLVKRTGEKVFLECVQDMDHENMFWYRQDPGLGLRLIYFSYDVKMKEKGDIPEGYSVSREKKERFSLILESASTNQTSMYLCASSPPWAGLEELFFGEGSRLTVL.

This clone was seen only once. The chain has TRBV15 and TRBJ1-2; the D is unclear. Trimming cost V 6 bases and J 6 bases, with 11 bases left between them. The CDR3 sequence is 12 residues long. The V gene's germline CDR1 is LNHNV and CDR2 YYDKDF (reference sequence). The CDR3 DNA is TGTGCCACCAGGGAGGGTCGGGATGGCTACACCTTC. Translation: CATREGRDGYTF.

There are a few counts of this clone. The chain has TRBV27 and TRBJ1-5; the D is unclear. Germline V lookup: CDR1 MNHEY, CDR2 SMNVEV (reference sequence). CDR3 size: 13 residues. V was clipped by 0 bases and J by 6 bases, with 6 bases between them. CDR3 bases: TGTGCCAGCAGTTTATCTTTTCTTCAGCCCCAGCATTTT. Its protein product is CASSLSFLQPQHF.

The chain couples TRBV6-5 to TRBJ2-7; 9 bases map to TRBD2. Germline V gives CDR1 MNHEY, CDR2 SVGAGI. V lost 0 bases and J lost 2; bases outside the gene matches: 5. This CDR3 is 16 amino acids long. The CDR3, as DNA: TGTGCCAGCAGTTACTCGGCTAGCGGGGCCACCTACGAGCAGTACGTC. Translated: CASSYSASGATYEQYV.

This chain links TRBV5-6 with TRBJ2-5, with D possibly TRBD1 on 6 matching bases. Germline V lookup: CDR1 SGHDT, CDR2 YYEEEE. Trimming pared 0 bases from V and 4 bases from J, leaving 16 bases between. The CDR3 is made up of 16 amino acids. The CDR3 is CASSLDSGGAVETQYF. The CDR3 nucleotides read TGTGCCAGCAGCTTGGATTCTGGGGGCGCGGTAGAGACCCAGTACTTC.

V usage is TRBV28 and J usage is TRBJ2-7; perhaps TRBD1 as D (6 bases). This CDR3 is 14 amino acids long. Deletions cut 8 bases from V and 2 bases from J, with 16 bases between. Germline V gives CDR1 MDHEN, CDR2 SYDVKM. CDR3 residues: CASGPGAEAYEQYF. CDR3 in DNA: TGTGCCAGCGGCCCAGGGGCGGAAGCCTACGAGCAGTACTTC.

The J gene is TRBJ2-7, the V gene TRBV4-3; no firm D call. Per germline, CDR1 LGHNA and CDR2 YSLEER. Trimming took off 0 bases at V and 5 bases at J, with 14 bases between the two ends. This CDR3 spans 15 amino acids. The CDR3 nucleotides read TGCGCCAGCAGCCAAGATTCAACAGAATCCGACGAGCAGTACTTC. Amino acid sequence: CASSQDSTESDEQYF.

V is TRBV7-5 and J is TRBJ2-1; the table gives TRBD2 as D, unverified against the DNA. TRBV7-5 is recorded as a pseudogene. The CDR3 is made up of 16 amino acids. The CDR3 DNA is TGTGTCAGAAGCGCCGACAGATCGGGGGTTTACAATGAGCAGTTCTTC. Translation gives CVRSADRSGVYNEQFF.

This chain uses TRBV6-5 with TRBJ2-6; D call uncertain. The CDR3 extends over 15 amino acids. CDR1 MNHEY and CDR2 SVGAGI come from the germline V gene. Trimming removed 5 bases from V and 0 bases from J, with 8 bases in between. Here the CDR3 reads CASSVLNSGANVLTF. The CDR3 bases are TGTGCCAGCAGTGTTTTAAACTCTGGGGCCAACGTCCTGACTTTC.

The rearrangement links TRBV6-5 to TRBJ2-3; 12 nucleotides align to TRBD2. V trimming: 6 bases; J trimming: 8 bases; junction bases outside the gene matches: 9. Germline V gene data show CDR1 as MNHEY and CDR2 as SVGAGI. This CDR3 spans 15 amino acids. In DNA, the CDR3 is TGTGCCAGCAGATCTAGCGGGGGGGATCTTGGTACGCAGTATTTT. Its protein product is CASRSSGGDLGTQYF.

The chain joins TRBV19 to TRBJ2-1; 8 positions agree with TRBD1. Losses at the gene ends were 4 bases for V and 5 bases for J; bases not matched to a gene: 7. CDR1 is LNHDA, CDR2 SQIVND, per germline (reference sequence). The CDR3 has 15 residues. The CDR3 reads CASSNPGGAHNEQFF. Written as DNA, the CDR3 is TGTGCCAGTAGTAACCCAGGGGGCGCCCACAATGAGCAGTTCTTC.

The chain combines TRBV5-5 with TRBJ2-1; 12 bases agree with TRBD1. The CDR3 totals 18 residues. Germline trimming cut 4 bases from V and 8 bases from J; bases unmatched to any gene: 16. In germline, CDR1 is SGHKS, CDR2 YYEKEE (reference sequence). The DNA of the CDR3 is TGTGCCAGCAGCCGAAACTCCTATGGTGGGACAGGGGGCCATGAGCAGTTCTTC. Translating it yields CASSRNSYGGTGGHEQFF.

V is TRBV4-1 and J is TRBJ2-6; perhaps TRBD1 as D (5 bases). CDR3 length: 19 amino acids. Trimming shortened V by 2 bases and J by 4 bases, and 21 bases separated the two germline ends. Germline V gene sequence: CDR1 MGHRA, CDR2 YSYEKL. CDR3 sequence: CASSQLQGLLNAGANVLTF. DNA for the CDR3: TGCGCCAGCAGCCAACTCCAGGGCCTCTTGAATGCGGGGGCCAACGTCCTGACTTTC.

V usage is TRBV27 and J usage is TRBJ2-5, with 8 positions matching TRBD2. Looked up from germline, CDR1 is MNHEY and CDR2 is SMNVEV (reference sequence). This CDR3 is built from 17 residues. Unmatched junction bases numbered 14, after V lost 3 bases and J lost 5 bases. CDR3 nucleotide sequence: TGTGCCAGCAGTTTTGCCGGCGGGGGGAGCCTTTGGGAGACCCAGTACTTC. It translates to CASSFAGGGSLWETQYF.